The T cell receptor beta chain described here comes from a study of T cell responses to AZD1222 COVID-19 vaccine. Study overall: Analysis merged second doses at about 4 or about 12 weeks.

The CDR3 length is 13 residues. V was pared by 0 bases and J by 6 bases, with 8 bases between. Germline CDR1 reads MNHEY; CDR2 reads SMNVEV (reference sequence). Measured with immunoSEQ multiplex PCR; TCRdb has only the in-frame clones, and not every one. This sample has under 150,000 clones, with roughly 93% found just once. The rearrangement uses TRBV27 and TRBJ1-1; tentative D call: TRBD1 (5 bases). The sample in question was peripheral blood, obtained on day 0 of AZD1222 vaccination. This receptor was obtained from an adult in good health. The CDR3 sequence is CASSLSVGAEAFF. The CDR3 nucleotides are TGTGCCAGCAGTTTATCGGTAGGGGCTGAAGCTTTCTTT.